A single T cell receptor (beta chain) is shown here with its context. The antigen remains unidentified. The protocol was immunoSEQ multiplex PCR, while the TCRdb copy is restricted to in-frame clones and leaves out a portion. The data contain about 140,000 clones, over 65% of them seen just once; the ten biggest clones take up roughly 23%. Noted time point: baseline pretreatment blood. Indicated treatment: 15 Gy SBRT to primary tumor, nephrectomy 4 weeks later. The data derive from a study of radiation and T cells in renal cell carcinoma. Study-wide points: Pretreatment tumor biopsies were lacking, so baseline clonotypes are unknown.

V trimming: 4 bases; J trimming: 0 bases; junction bases outside the gene matches: 6. The CDR3 length is 15 residues. Germline V gene lookup returns CDR1 SGHTA and CDR2 FQGNSA. This TCR came from a woman aged 50 to 60 with renal cell carcinoma. The V call is TRBV7-2, the J call TRBJ2-7, with 7 bases that match TRBD1. The specimen comprised blood, sampled from a patient whose treatment included radiotherapy and nephrectomy. Here the CDR3 reads CASSSRQGGSYEQYF. CDR3 nucleotides: TGTGCCAGCAGCTCAAGACAGGGCGGCTCCTACGAGCAGTACTTC.